A selection of T cell receptor beta chains follows, all from one sample in a study of PD-1 blockade in mismatch repair-deficient tumors. TCRdb's table, derived via immunoSEQ multiplex PCR, lists solely in-frame clones and lacks some. Of about 120,000 clones in the sample, about 90% were seen once. Material: peripheral blood, obtained approximately 72 weeks after starting pembrolizumab. Every receptor here comes from an adult with mismatch repair-deficient cancer. Both conserved end residues are part of each CDR3. Fields, in order: clone size, D gene, V gene, J gene, CDR3 DNA, CDR3 protein. A D gene is named only where the DNA matches it firmly. Size is stated for part of the rows, as once, few or many counts, or as a class when the clone is expanded.

clone size: .
D gene: .
V gene: TRBV5-1
J gene: TRBJ1-4
CDR3 DNA: TGCGCCAGCAGCCCAGGGTCGCCCAATGAAAAACTGTTTTTT
CDR3 protein: CASSPGSPNEKLFF

clone size: .
D gene: TRBD2
V gene: TRBV19
J gene: TRBJ2-3
CDR3 DNA: TGTGCCAGTAGTTTTAGCGGGCCGAAGGAAAGCACAGATACGCAGTATTTT
CDR3 protein: CASSFSGPKESTDTQYF

clone size: .
D gene: TRBD1
V gene: TRBV6-6
J gene: TRBJ2-2
CDR3 DNA: TGTGCCAGCAGACCTCCGGGACAGGGGTCCGGGGAGCTGTTTTTT
CDR3 protein: CASRPPGQGSGELFF

clone size: .
D gene: .
V gene: TRBV4-3
J gene: TRBJ1-2
CDR3 DNA: TGCGCCAGCAGCCAAGATTTGAACGGCCGATCGTATGGCTACACCTTC
CDR3 protein: CASSQDLNGRSYGYTF

clone size: .
D gene: TRBD1
V gene: TRBV30
J gene: TRBJ2-1
CDR3 DNA: TGTGCCTGGAACGACAGGGGGGTAAACAATGAGCAGTTCTTC
CDR3 protein: CAWNDRGVNNEQFF

clone size: .
D gene: .
V gene: TRBV5-1
J gene: TRBJ2-3
CDR3 DNA: TGCGCCAGCAGACCCCAGGCCGGGGCACGTGTAGATACGCAGTATTTT
CDR3 protein: CASRPQAGARVDTQYF

clone size: .
D gene: TRBD1
V gene: TRBV4-3
J gene: TRBJ1-3
CDR3 DNA: TGCGCCAGCAGCCAAGCAGGGCAGGCAGGGGGTAACTCTGGAAACACCATATATTTT
CDR3 protein: CASSQAGQAGGNSGNTIYF

clone size: few
D gene: .
V gene: TRBV30
J gene: TRBJ1-1
CDR3 DNA: TGTGCCTGGAGTGACCTGATACACACTGAAGCTTTCTTT
CDR3 protein: CAWSDLIHTEAFF

clone size: .
D gene: .
V gene: TRBV15
J gene: TRBJ2-7
CDR3 DNA: TGTGCCACCAGCAGAGTAGGGGAGGCGACAGCTTACGAGCAGTACTTC
CDR3 protein: CATSRVGEATAYEQYF

clone size: .
D gene: .
V gene: TRBV11-2
J gene: TRBJ2-1
CDR3 DNA: TGTGCCAGCAGCTTAGAATCCAGGAATGAGCAGTTCTTC
CDR3 protein: CASSLESRNEQFF

clone size: .
D gene: TRBD2
V gene: TRBV13
J gene: TRBJ2-5
CDR3 DNA: TGTGCCAGCAGCTTAGGACTAGCGGGATCTGGGACCCAGTACTTC
CDR3 protein: CASSLGLAGSGTQYF